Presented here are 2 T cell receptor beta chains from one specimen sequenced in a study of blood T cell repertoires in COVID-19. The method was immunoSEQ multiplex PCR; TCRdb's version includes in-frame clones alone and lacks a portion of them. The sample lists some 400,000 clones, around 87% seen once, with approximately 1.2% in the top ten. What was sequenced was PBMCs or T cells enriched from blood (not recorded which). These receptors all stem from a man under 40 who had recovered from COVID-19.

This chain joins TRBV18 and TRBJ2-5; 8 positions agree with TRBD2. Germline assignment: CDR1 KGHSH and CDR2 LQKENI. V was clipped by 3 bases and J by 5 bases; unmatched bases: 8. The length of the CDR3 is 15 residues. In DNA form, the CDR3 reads TGTGCCAGCTCACCCCGAAGTCTAGCGGGCGAGACCCAGTACTTC. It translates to CASSPRSLAGETQYF.

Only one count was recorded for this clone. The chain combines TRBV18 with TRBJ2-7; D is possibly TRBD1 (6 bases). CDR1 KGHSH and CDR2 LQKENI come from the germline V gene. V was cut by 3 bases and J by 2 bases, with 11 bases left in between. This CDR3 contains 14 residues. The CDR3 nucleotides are TGTGCCAGCTCACCGGGACATCAGACCTACGAGCAGTACTTC. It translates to CASSPGHQTYEQYF.